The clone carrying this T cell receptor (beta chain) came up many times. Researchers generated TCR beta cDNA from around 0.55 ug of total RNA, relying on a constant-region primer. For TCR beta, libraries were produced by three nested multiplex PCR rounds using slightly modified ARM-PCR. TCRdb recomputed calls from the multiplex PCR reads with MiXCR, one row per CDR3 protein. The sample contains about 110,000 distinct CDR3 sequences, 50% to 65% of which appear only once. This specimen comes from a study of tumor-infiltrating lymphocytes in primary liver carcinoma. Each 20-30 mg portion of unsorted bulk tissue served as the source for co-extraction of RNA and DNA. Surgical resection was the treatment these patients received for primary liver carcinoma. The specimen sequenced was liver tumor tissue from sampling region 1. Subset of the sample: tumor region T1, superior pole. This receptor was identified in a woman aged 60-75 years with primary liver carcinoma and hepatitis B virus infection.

DNA of the CDR3: TGTGCCAGCAGCCTTGACAGGGGCAACAATGAGCAGTTCTTC. Translation: CASSLDRGNNEQFF. The chain links TRBV5-5 to TRBJ2-1; the match to TRBD1 covers 8 bases. V lost 4 bases, J lost 5 bases, and 5 bases stayed unmatched. The CDR3 is 14 residues long. Looked up from germline, CDR1 is SGHKS and CDR2 is YYEKEE (reference sequence).